The clone carrying this T cell receptor (beta chain) was seen only a few times. The target antigen is unknown. This sample is drawn from a study of identical twins. Among all donors, each was a healthy Caucasian. Regarding the study as a whole: Conclusions were drawn cross-sectionally by statistical analysis, without following the same donors. Those out-of-frame alpha sequences shared by twins showed an excess of low generation probability. With monozygotic twins, out-of-frame TCR alpha sharing exceeded what models estimated.

TCRdb reprocessed the 5' RACE reads with MiXCR, giving one entry per CDR3 protein. The table has some 560,000 distinct CDR3 sequences, around 9.6% seen once. The CDR3 spans 16 residues. The J segment lost 0 bases and the V segment lost 4 bases, leaving 6 bases of the junction unmatched. Germline V gives CDR1 SGHRS, CDR2 YFSETQ. The data were also submitted as part of a second study, on yellow fever vaccine responses in identical twins.

Sequencing was carried out using PBMCs. The sequence was obtained from a woman between 18 and 30 years old in good health. This rearrangement joins TRBV5-1 to TRBJ2-3; the match to TRBD1 covers 9 bases. DNA of the CDR3: TGCGCCAGCAGCCAAGGGACAGGGCTAAGCACAGATACGCAGTATTTT. It is translated as CASSQGTGLSTDTQYF.